Following are 18 T cell receptor beta chains from one sample sequenced in a study of graft-versus-host responses after intestinal transplantation. The culture paired 200,000 irradiated violet-dye-labeled stimulators with 200,000 CFSE-labeled responders. Generated by immunoSEQ multiplex PCR, the TCRdb table keeps only in-frame clones and is missing some. Of approximately 9,800 clones detected, 36% appear once; the ten largest clones hold roughly an eighth. The material sequenced was alloreactive CD8+ T cells from a mixed lymphocyte reaction culture, taken before intestinal transplant. Regarding subset: CFSE-low proliferating T cells sorted from approximately 6-day pre-transplant mixed lymphocyte reaction (GvH or HvG direction). These receptors were taken from a human patient who received an intestinal transplant.

This clone was observed a few times. The V and J genes are TRBV7-3 and TRBJ2-1; 11 nucleotides align to TRBD2. The length of the CDR3 is 15 residues. The V segment lost 5 bases and the J segment 8 bases; nucleotides outside the gene matches: 8. Germline-derived CDR1 and CDR2 are SGHTA and FQGTGA. The CDR3 DNA is TGTGCCAGCAGCCTCCATAGCGGGAGGGCCGATGAGCAGTTCTTC. It translates to CASSLHSGRADEQFF.

The chain carries TRBV5-1 and TRBJ2-6; 9 bases align to TRBD1. Germline CDR1 SGHRS, CDR2 YFSETQ. With V trimmed by 4 bases and J by 0 bases, 8 bases remained unmatched. The CDR3 has 18 residues. CDR3 sequence: CASSPRTGAFSGANVLTF. CDR3 nucleotides: TGCGCCAGCAGCCCCCGGACAGGGGCCTTCTCTGGGGCCAACGTCCTGACTTTC.

This chain connects TRBV28 to TRBJ1-2; D ambiguous. This CDR3 spans 12 amino acids. CDR1 is MDHEN, CDR2 SYDVKM, per germline. Between the trimmed V and J ends, which lost 5 bases and 6 bases, there was a span of 10 bases. This chain's CDR3 is CASSQEDDGYTF. The CDR3 DNA sequence: TGTGCCAGCAGTCAGGAAGACGATGGCTACACCTTC.

This sequence joins TRBV10-3 and TRBJ2-1, with TRBD2 matching 10 bases. From germline, CDR1 is ENHRY and CDR2 SYGVKD. The CDR3 contains 15 residues. J gave up 7 bases and V 0 bases, and 3 bases lay outside the gene matches. CDR3 sequence (DNA): TGTGCCATCAGTGAGTCGTCTAGCGGGGGAAATGAGCAGTTCTTC. Its protein is CAISESSSGGNEQFF.

This clone turned up a few times. The rearrangement links TRBV9 to TRBJ2-1; the D gene is possibly TRBD1 (5 bases). V lost 4 bases to trimming and J lost 8 bases, with 19 bases between them. Germline CDR1 and CDR2: SGDLS and YYNGEE. The CDR3 length is 15 residues. CDR3 sequence (DNA): TGTGCCAGCAGCCTCGGTGGGGCCGCGACCGATGAGCAGTTCTTC. Its protein product is CASSLGGAATDEQFF.

V is TRBV11-2 and J is TRBJ1-2, with 11 bases that match TRBD1. Germline CDR1 SGHAT, CDR2 FQNNGV. This CDR3 spans 16 amino acids. The V and J ends lost 5 bases and 8 bases, in that order; junction bases with no gene match: 13. The CDR3: CASSAKLGQGAQGYTF. The CDR3 region has the DNA TGTGCCAGCAGCGCAAAGTTAGGACAGGGGGCGCAGGGCTACACCTTC.

The chain is built from TRBV6-1 and TRBJ1-1; tentative D call: TRBD1 (5 bases). CDR3 length: 11 residues. V was clipped by 5 bases and J by 5 bases, with 6 bases between them. Germline V CDR1 and CDR2: MNHNS, SASEGT. The CDR3 here is CASSSGTEAFF. DNA of the CDR3: TGTGCCAGCAGTTCAGGGACTGAAGCTTTCTTT.

This chain uses TRBV2 with TRBJ1-2, with TRBD1 matching 11 bases. The CDR3 consists of 18 residues. In germline, CDR1 is SNHLY, CDR2 FYNNEI. With 4 bases clipped from V and 8 bases from J, the junction kept 18 bases outside the gene matches. DNA of the CDR3: TGTGCCAGCAGTGCGTCAGTGCGTGGACAGGGGGCGCGAGGCGGCTACACCTTC. Translated, it gives CASSASVRGQGARGGYTF.

The table lists this clone with a few counts. J is TRBJ2-7 and V is TRBV7-6, with TRBD2 identical over 8 bases. The CDR3 has 14 residues. CDR1 SGHVS and CDR2 FNYEAQ come from the germline V gene. The trim removed 6 bases at V and 1 base at J, leaving 5 bases unmatched. In nucleotides, the CDR3 is TGTGCCAGCAGTTGGGGACTAGGTTCCTACGAGCAGTACTTC. It yields the protein CASSWGLGSYEQYF.

The V and J genes are TRBV5-4 and TRBJ1-2, with D perhaps matching TRBD1 (5 bases). The CDR3 spans 13 residues. Germline CDR1 is SGHNT and CDR2 is YYREEE (reference sequence). Trimming cost V 3 bases and J 7 bases, with 13 bases left between them. This CDR3 reads CASSYRGEAGYTF. In DNA, the CDR3 is TGTGCCAGCAGCTATCGAGGGGAGGCTGGCTACACCTTC.

The gene calls are TRBV27 and TRBJ2-7, with 10 bases that match TRBD1. Germline lookup yields CDR1 MNHEY and CDR2 SMNVEV (reference sequence). V lost 3 bases to trimming and J lost 6 bases; unmatched junction nucleotides: 5. This CDR3 contains 14 residues. The CDR3 DNA reads as TGTGCCAGCAGTTTGGACAGGGGGTTCACCGAGCAGTACTTC. It translates to CASSLDRGFTEQYF.

CDR3 sequence reads: CASSLNGRTNEKLFF. The CDR3 DNA sequence: TGTGCCAGCAGTTTGAATGGGAGAACTAATGAAAAACTGTTTTTT. The chain joins TRBV28 to TRBJ1-4; no firm D call. Per germline, CDR1 MDHEN and CDR2 SYDVKM. V was cut by 3 bases and J by 1 base, with 9 bases left in between. This CDR3 contains 15 residues.

The J gene is TRBJ2-1, the V gene TRBV25-1, with D possibly matching TRBD2 (6 bases). Germline lookup yields CDR1 MGHDK and CDR2 SYGVNS. V lost 5 bases and J 9 bases, leaving 11 bases between the germline ends. This CDR3 is 12 amino acids long. In DNA, the CDR3 is TGTGCCAGCAGTCTAGCGTTCGGTGAGCAGTTCTTC. Translated, it gives CASSLAFGEQFF.

CDR3 loop: CASSLSGAYGEQYF. CDR3 in DNA: TGTGCCAGCAGCTTATCAGGGGCCTACGGTGAGCAGTACTTC. This rearrangement joins TRBV7-9 to TRBJ2-7; possible D gene TRBD1, 6 bases. This CDR3 has 14 amino acids. V was trimmed by 2 bases and J by 7 bases, leaving 15 bases between them. CDR1 is SEHNR and CDR2 is FQNEAQ in the germline V gene (reference sequence).

In nucleotides, the CDR3 is TGTGCCAGCAGCTCGACACAACGGGACCCGGGGGACTATGGCTACACCTTC. Its translation: CASSSTQRDPGDYGYTF. The rearrangement uses TRBV7-9 and TRBJ1-2; tentatively, D is TRBD1 (5 bases). The CDR3 length is 17 residues. Trimming shortened V by 4 bases and J by 3 bases, and 21 bases separated the two germline ends. The germline gives CDR1 SEHNR, CDR2 FQNEAQ (reference sequence).

The chain couples TRBV13 to TRBJ1-1; D is uncertain. V gave up 0 bases and J gave up 2 bases, with 10 bases separating them. Germline V gives CDR1 PRHDT, CDR2 FYEKMQ (reference sequence). CDR3 size: 15 residues. For the CDR3, the DNA is TGTGCCAGCAGCTTAGGGAGGTACTTAAACACTGAAGCTTTCTTT. Protein: CASSLGRYLNTEAFF. The full variable domain, in which reference TRBV13 and TRBJ1-1 provide the parts outside the CDR3, is AAGVIQSPRHLIKEKRETATLKCYPIPRHDTVYWYQQGPGQDPQFLISFYEKMQSDKGSIPDRFSAQQFSDYHSELNMSSLELGDSALYFCASSLGRYLNTEAFFGQGTRLTVV.

This rearrangement joins TRBV6-5 to TRBJ2-7; tentative D call: TRBD2 (5 bases). CDR1 is MNHEY and CDR2 is SVGAGI in the germline V gene. V was shortened by 7 bases and J by 0 bases, with 16 bases between the two germline ends. The CDR3 has 15 amino acids. This CDR3 is CASTLHRTVSYEQYF. CDR3 nucleotides: TGTGCCAGCACCTTACACCGGACTGTCTCCTACGAGCAGTACTTC.

J is TRBJ1-2 and V is TRBV28, with D unclear. Germline CDR1 and CDR2: MDHEN and SYDVKM. The ends were cut back, 11 bases at V and 0 bases at J, with 7 bases in the middle. The CDR3 runs 11 residues. CDR3 region: CACGPNYGYTF. In DNA form, the CDR3 reads TGTGCCTGCGGGCCTAACTATGGCTACACCTTC.